The rows below give T cell receptor beta chains drawn from one sample of a study of blood T cell repertoires in COVID-19. TCRdb keeps only in-frame clones here, not all; method: immunoSEQ multiplex PCR. The table lists under 70,000 clones, roughly 80% of them singletons. Sequencing was carried out using peripheral blood. The source is a man aged 60-69 years with acute or convalescent COVID-19. The CDR3 runs from the conserved cysteine through the conserved F or W. A D gene is named only where the DNA matches it firmly. A row's size may be missing; if present it is once, few, many or a size class.

d_gene	v_gene	j_gene	abundance	CDR3aa	CDR3nt
NA	TRBV6-5	TRBJ1-5	NA	CASSTSDRDQPQHF	NA
NA	TRBV9	TRBJ1-2	NA	CASSVEPTSYGYTF	TGTGCCAGCAGCGTAGAGCCTACTAGCTATGGCTACACCTTC
NA	TRBV28	TRBJ1-5	few	CASSPRWQGGQPQHF	TGTGCCAGCAGTCCCCGGTGGCAGGGTGGGCAGCCCCAGCATTTT
NA	TRBV7-3	TRBJ2-5	few	CASSLNPMSVETQYF	TGTGCCAGCAGCCTCAACCCAATGTCGGTGGAGACCCAGTACTTC
NA	TRBV14	TRBJ2-1	NA	CASSPLIGDSSYNEQFF	TGTGCCAGCAGCCCCCTTATAGGGGACTCCTCCTACAATGAGCAGTTCTTC
NA	TRBV2	TRBJ2-7	NA	CASSDGQGSYEQYF	TGTGCCAGCAGTGATGGGCAGGGCTCCTACGAGCAGTACTTC
TRBD1	TRBV30	TRBJ1-4	NA	CAWTSGTGPNEKLFF	TGTGCCTGGACCTCCGGGACAGGGCCTAATGAAAAACTGTTTTTT
NA	TRBV5-1	TRBJ2-3	NA	CASRHRATSTDTQYF	TGCGCCAGCAGACACAGGGCGACGAGCACAGATACGCAGTATTTT
NA	TRBV19	TRBJ2-1	NA	CASSIMDSPNNEQFF	TGTGCCAGTAGTATCATGGACTCACCAAACAATGAGCAGTTCTTC
NA	TRBV24-1	TRBJ2-7	NA	CATSDGGKPYEQYF	TGTGCCACCAGTGATGGCGGGAAGCCCTACGAGCAGTACTTC
TRBD1	TRBV19	TRBJ2-5	NA	CASSPGQASQETQYF	TGTGCCAGTAGCCCGGGACAGGCTAGTCAAGAGACCCAGTACTTC
NA	TRBV20-1	TRBJ1-2	few	CSASGVGGAYGYTF	TGCAGTGCTAGTGGGGTGGGTGGGGCCTATGGCTACACCTTC
NA	TRBV5-6	TRBJ2-1	NA	CASSLGQSYNEQFF	TGTGCCAGCAGCTTGGGCCAGTCCTACAATGAGCAGTTCTTC
TRBD1	TRBV6-5	TRBJ1-1	NA	CASSYEAGGLDTEAFF	TGTGCCAGCAGTTACGAAGCAGGGGGCTTGGACACTGAAGCTTTCTTT
TRBD2	TRBV28	TRBJ2-5	NA	CASSRRTSAQETQYF	TGTGCCAGCAGCCGTAGGACTAGCGCTCAAGAGACCCAGTACTTC
NA	TRBV7-9	TRBJ2-2	NA	CASSSSDRHTGELFF	TGTGCCAGCAGCTCGTCGGACAGACACACCGGGGAGCTGTTTTTT
NA	TRBV27	TRBJ1-4	NA	CASSLFPLRRGGATNEKLFF	TGTGCCAGCAGTTTGTTCCCACTCCGAAGGGGAGGGGCAACTAATGAAAAACTGTTTTTT
TRBD2	TRBV9	TRBJ2-3	NA	CASSVLAGDNTQYF	TGTGCCAGCAGCGTACTAGCGGGAGATAATACGCAGTATTTT
TRBD1	TRBV4-1	TRBJ1-6	NA	CASSQGRVGSTGGSYNSPLHF	TGCGCCAGCAGCCAAGGTCGGGTTGGGAGCACAGGGGGATCCTATAATTCACCCCTCCACTTT
TRBD1	TRBV6-4	TRBJ1-2	few	CASSQSQGQGFDGYTF	TGTGCCAGCAGCCAAAGCCAGGGACAGGGGTTTGATGGCTACACCTTC
NA	TRBV2	TRBJ2-2	NA	CASSASRGGELFF	TGTGCCAGCAGTGCTTCCCGGGGCGGGGAGCTGTTTTTT
NA	TRBV7-9	TRBJ2-2	NA	CASFLGGQNTGELFF	TGTGCCAGCTTCCTAGGGGGACAGAACACCGGGGAGCTGTTTTTT
NA	TRBV10-1	TRBJ2-1	NA	CASSATRGTANEQFF	TGCGCCAGCTCAGCGACAAGGGGGACCGCCAATGAGCAGTTCTTC
NA	TRBV9	TRBJ2-7	few	CASSPQSGYPGEQYF	TGTGCCAGCAGCCCCCAATCGGGCTACCCGGGGGAGCAGTACTTC
NA	TRBV12-2	TRBJ1-1	once	CASRLEEDEAFF	TGTGCAAGTCGCTTAGAGGAGGACGAAGCTTTCTTT
TRBD1	TRBV10-3	TRBJ2-7	NA	CAIMLGTGSYEQYF	TGTGCCATCATGTTGGGGACAGGGTCCTACGAGCAGTACTTC
NA	TRBV30	TRBJ2-1	NA	CAWTGEISYNEQFF	TGTGCCTGGACGGGGGAGATCTCCTACAATGAGCAGTTCTTC
TRBD1	TRBV10-1	TRBJ1-4	once	CASSDGTGGEKLFF	TGCGCCAGCAGTGACGGGACAGGTGGTGAAAAACTGTTTTTT
TRBD2	TRBV28	TRBJ2-7	NA	CASSPAASGFSYEQYF	TGTGCCAGCAGCCCCGCCGCTAGCGGGTTTTCCTACGAGCAGTACTTC
NA	TRBV19	TRBJ2-2	NA	CASQARGSTGELFF	TGTGCCAGTCAGGCCCGGGGGTCGACCGGGGAGCTGTTTTTT
NA	TRBV28	TRBJ1-1	NA	CASSPGDTTEAFF	TGTGCCAGCAGTCCGGGGGATACGACTGAAGCTTTCTTT
NA	TRBV7-7	TRBJ2-2	NA	CASSLEDTWGTGELFF	TGTGCTAGCAGCTTAGAGGACACCTGGGGCACCGGGGAGCTGTTTTTT
TRBD1	TRBV6-1	TRBJ2-4	few	CASSETPGQGINIQYF	TGTGCCAGCAGTGAAACACCGGGACAGGGTATAAACATTCAGTACTTC
NA	TRBV7-9	TRBJ2-7	few	CASSSTRGPQYEQYF	TGTGCCAGCAGCTCTACTAGAGGGCCTCAATACGAGCAGTACTTC
TRBD2	TRBV4-1	TRBJ2-7	NA	CASSPSGSSYEQYF	TGCGCCAGCAGCCCTAGCGGGAGTTCCTACGAGCAGTACTTC
NA	TRBV7-3	TRBJ1-1	NA	CASSNAPGVTEAFF	TGTGCCAGCAGCAACGCTCCAGGGGTCACCGAAGCTTTCTTT
NA	TRBV19	TRBJ2-1	NA	CASSIALYNEQFF	TGTGCCAGTAGTATAGCCCTATACAATGAGCAGTTCTTC
TRBD2	TRBV6-2/TRBV6-3	TRBJ2-7	NA	CASSVAGDRNEQYF	TGTGCCAGCAGCGTAGCGGGAGATCGGAACGAGCAGTACTTC
NA	TRBV9	TRBJ1-1	NA	CASSWAGETNTEAFF	TGTGCCAGCAGCTGGGCAGGGGAGACGAACACTGAAGCTTTCTTT
NA	TRBV6-6	TRBJ2-1	NA	CASSLRNEQFF	TGTGCCAGCAGTTTACGGAATGAGCAGTTCTTC
NA	TRBV4-3	TRBJ1-6	NA	CASSQATGINNSPLHF	TGCGCCAGCAGCCAAGCCACCGGGATAAATAATTCACCCCTCCACTTT
NA	TRBV2	TRBJ2-5	NA	CASSEGQGIQTQYF	TGTGCCAGCAGTGAGGGCCAGGGAATACAGACCCAGTACTTC
NA	TRBV7-2	TRBJ1-5	NA	CASSYGGAGQPQHF	TGTGCCAGCAGTTATGGGGGGGCCGGTCAGCCCCAGCATTTT
NA	TRBV18	TRBJ1-1	NA	CASSGAMNTEAFF	TGTGCCAGCTCGGGGGCAATGAACACTGAAGCTTTCTTT
NA	TRBV7-9	TRBJ2-7	NA	CASSSPGEQYF	TGTGCCAGCAGCTCCCCCGGCGAGCAGTACTTC
NA	TRBV19	TRBJ1-1	NA	CASLAPGHQNTEAFF	TGTGCCAGTCTCGCCCCGGGACACCAGAACACTGAAGCTTTCTTT
TRBD2	TRBV4-3	TRBJ2-3	NA	CASSQGSGSLTDTQYF	TGCGCCAGCAGCCAAGGCAGCGGGAGTCTCACAGATACGCAGTATTTT